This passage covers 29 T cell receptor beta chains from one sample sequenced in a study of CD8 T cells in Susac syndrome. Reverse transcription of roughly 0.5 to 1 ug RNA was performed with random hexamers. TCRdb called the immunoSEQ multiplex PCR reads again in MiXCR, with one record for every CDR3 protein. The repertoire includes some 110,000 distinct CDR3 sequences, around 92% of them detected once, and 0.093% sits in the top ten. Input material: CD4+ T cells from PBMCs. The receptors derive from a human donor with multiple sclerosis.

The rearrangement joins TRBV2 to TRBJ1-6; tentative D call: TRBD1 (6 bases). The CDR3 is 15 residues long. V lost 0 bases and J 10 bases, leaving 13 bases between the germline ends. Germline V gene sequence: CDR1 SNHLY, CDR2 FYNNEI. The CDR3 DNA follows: TGTGCCAGCAGTGAAGCGCGGGGGGCCCGGTCACCCCTCCACTTT. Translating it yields CASSEARGARSPLHF.

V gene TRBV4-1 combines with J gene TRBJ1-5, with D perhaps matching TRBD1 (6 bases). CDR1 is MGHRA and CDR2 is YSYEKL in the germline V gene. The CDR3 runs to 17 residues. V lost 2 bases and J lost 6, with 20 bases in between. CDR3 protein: CASSQLGALGIGQPQHF. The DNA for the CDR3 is TGCGCCAGCAGCCAACTGGGGGCGCTTGGGATAGGTCAGCCCCAGCATTTT.

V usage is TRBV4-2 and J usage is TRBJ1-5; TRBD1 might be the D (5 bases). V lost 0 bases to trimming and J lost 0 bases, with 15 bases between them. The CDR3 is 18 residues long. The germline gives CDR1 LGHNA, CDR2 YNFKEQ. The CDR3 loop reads CASSQDRRQTFSNQPQHF. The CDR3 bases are TGTGCCAGCAGCCAAGATCGGAGACAGACCTTTAGCAATCAGCCCCAGCATTTT.

CDR3 sequence: CASSGPYYGYTF. CDR3 coding DNA: TGTGCCAGCAGTGGGCCATACTATGGCTACACCTTC. The chain joins TRBV2 to TRBJ1-2; no clear D gene. The ends were cut back, 4 bases at V and 3 bases at J, with 6 bases in the middle. The germline gives CDR1 SNHLY, CDR2 FYNNEI. CDR3 length: 12 amino acids. The entire variable domain, with the rest obtained from reference TRBV2 and TRBJ1-2, is as follows: EPEVTQTPSHQVTQMGQEVILRCVPISNHLYFYWYRQILGQKVEFLVSFYNNEISEKSEIFDDQFSVERPDGSNFTLKIRSTKLEDSAMYFCASSGPYYGYTFGSGTRLTVV.

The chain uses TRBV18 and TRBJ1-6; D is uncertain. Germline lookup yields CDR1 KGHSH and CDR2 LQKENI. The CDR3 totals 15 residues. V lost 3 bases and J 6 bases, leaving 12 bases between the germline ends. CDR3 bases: TGTGCCAGCTCACCCGGAGGTGGGGTTAATTCACCCCTCCACTTT. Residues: CASSPGGGVNSPLHF.

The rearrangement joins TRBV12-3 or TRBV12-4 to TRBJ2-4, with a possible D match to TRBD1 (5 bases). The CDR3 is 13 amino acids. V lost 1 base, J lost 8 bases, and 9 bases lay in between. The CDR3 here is CASSLDRMDIQYF. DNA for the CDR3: TGTGCCAGCAGTTTAGACAGGATGGACATTCAGTACTTC.

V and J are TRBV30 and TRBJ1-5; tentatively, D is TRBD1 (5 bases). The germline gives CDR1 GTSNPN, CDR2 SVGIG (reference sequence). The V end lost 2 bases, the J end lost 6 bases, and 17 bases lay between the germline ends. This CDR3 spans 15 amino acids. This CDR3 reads CAWSLEARGFQPQHF. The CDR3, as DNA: TGTGCCTGGAGTTTGGAGGCTAGGGGTTTTCAGCCCCAGCATTTT.

The CDR3 spells CASSPTAGEKLFF. The CDR3 nucleotides read TGTGCCAGCAGCCCCACGGCGGGGGAAAAACTGTTTTTT. The J gene is TRBJ1-4, the V gene TRBV7-9; D gene uncertain. This CDR3 region has 13 residues. Trimming removed 5 bases from V and 8 bases from J, with 12 bases in between. Per germline, CDR1 SEHNR and CDR2 FQNEAQ (reference sequence).

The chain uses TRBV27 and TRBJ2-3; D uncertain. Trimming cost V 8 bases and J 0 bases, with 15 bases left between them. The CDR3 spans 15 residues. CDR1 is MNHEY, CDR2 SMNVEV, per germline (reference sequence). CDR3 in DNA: TGTGCCAGCGCCTTCCGGTGGGGTAGCACAGATACGCAGTATTTT. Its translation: CASAFRWGSTDTQYF.

CDR3 bases: TGTGCCAGCAGCCCGGGTACCCAGGGAGTAGAGACCCAGTACTTC. Its translation is CASSPGTQGVETQYF. The J gene is TRBJ2-5, the V gene TRBV5-4; D tentatively reads TRBD1 or TRBD2 (5 bases each). The CDR3 extends over 15 amino acids. The V and J ends lost 4 bases and 4 bases respectively, with 17 bases between them. CDR1 and CDR2 from the germline V gene are SGHNT and YYREEE (reference sequence).

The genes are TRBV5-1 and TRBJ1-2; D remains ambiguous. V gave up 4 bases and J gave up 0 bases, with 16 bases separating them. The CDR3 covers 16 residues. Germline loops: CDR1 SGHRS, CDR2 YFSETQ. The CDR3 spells CASSPDHLVSNYGYTF. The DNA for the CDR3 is TGCGCCAGCAGCCCCGATCACTTGGTTTCTAACTATGGCTACACCTTC.

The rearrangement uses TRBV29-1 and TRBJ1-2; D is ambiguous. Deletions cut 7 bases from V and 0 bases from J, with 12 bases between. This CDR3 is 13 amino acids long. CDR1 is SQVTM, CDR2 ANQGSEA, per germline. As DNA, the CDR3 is TGCAGCGCGAGAGTGGCCCCTAACTATGGCTACACCTTC. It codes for CSARVAPNYGYTF.

CDR3 amino acids: CASSFTGALNTEAFF. The CDR3 region has the DNA TGTGCCAGCAGTTTTACAGGGGCACTGAACACTGAAGCTTTCTTT. The chain joins TRBV12-3 or TRBV12-4 to TRBJ1-1, with 7 nucleotides matching TRBD1. The trim removed 3 bases at V and 0 bases at J, leaving 4 bases unmatched. The length of the CDR3 is 15 residues.

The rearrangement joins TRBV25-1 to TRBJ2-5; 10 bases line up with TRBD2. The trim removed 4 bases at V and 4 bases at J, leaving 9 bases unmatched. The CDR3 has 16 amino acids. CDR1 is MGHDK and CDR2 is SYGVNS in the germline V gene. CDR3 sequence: CASSATGLAARETQYF. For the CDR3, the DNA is TGTGCCAGCAGTGCCACCGGACTAGCGGCTCGAGAGACCCAGTACTTC.

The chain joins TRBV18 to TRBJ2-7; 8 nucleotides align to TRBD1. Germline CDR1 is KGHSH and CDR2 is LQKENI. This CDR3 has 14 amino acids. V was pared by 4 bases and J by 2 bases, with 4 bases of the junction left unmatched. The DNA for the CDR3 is TGTGCCAGCTCACTGGGACAGGCCCCCTACGAGCAGTACTTC. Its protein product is CASSLGQAPYEQYF.

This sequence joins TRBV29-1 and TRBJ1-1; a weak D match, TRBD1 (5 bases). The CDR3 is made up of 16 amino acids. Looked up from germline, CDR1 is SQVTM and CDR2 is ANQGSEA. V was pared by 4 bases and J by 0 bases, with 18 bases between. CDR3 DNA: TGCAGCGTTGGGGGGAGGACCGATCATATGAACACTGAAGCTTTCTTT. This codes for CSVGGRTDHMNTEAFF.

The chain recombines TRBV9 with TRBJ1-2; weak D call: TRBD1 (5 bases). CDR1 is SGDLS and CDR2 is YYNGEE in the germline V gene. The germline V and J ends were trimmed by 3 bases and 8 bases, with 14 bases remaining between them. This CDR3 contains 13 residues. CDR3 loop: CASSAYLGQGYTF. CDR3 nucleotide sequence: TGTGCCAGCAGCGCCTACTTGGGGCAGGGCTACACCTTC.

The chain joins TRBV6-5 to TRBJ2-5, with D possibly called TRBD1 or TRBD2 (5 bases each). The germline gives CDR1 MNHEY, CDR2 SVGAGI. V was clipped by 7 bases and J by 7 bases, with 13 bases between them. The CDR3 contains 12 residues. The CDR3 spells CASTRDQRTQYF. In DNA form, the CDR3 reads TGTGCCAGCACTCGGGACCAAAGGACCCAGTACTTC.

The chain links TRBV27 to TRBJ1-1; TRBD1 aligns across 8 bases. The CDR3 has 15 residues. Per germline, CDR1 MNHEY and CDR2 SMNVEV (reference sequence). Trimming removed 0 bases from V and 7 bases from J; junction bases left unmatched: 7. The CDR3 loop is CASSLSRSGGGEAFF. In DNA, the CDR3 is TGTGCCAGCAGTTTATCGAGGTCAGGGGGCGGTGAAGCTTTCTTT.

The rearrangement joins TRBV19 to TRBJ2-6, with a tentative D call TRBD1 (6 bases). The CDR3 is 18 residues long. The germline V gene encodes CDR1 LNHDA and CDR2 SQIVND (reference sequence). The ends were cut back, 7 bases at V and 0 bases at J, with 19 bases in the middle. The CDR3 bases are TGTGCCAGTATCTCGCCGAGACAGGCCTCCTCTGGGGCCAACGTCCTGACTTTC. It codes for CASISPRQASSGANVLTF.

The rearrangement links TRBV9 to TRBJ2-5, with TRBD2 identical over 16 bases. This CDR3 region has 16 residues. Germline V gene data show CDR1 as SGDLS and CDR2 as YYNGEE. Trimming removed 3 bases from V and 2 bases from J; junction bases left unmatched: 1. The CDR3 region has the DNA TGTGCCAGCAGCGAGGGACTAGCGGGGGGGCAAGAGACCCAGTACTTC. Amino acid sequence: CASSEGLAGGQETQYF.

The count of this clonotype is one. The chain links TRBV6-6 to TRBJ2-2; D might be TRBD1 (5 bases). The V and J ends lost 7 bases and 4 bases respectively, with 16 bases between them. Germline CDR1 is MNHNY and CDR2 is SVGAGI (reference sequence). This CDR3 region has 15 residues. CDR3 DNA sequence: TGTGCCAGCATTGGGGCAGGCGGCCGCACCGGGGAGCTGTTTTTT. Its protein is CASIGAGGRTGELFF.

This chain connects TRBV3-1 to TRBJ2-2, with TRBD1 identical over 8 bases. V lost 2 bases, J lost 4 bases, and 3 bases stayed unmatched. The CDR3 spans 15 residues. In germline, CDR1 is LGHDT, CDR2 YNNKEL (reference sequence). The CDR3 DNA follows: TGTGCCAGCAGCCAACAGGGGGCGGTCACCGGGGAGCTGTTTTTT. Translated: CASSQQGAVTGELFF.

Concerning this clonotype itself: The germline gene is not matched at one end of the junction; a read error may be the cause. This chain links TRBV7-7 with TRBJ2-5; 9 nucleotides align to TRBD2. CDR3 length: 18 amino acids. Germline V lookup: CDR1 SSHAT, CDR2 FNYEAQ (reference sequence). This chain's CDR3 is CASSPGLAGTRGGETQYF. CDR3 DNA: TGTGCTAGCAGCCCCGGGCTAGCGGGGACTCGCGGGGGGGAGACCCAGTACTTC.

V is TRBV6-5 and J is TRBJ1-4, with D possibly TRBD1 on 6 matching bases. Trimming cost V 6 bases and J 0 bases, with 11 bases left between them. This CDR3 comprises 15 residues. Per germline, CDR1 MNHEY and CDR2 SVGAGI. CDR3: CASRTDSPTNEKLFF. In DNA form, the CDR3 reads TGTGCCAGCAGGACGGACAGCCCAACTAATGAAAAACTGTTTTTT.

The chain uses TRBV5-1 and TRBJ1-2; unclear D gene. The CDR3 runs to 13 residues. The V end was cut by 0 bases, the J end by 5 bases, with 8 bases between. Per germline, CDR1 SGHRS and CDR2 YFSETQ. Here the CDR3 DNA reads TGCGCCAGCAGCTTGGAACAGCTTTATGGCTACACCTTC. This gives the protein CASSLEQLYGYTF.

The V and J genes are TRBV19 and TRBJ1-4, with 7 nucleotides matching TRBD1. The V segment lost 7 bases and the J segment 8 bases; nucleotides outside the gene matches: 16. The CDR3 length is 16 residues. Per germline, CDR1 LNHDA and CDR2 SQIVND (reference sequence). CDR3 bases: TGTGCCAGTACCCCGATAGGCACGGGACAGCAAGAAAAACTGTTTTTT. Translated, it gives CASTPIGTGQQEKLFF. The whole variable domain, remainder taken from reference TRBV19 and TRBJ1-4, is DGGITQSPKYLFRKEGQNVTLSCEQNLNHDAMYWYRQDPGQGLRLIYYSQIVNDFQKGDIAEGYSVSREKKESFPLTVTSAQKNPTAFYLCASTPIGTGQQEKLFFGSGTQLSVL.

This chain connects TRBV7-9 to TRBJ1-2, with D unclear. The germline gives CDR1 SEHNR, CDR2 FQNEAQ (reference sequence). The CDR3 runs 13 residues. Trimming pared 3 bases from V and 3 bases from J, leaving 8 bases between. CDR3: CASSLSGDYGYTF. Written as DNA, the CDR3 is TGTGCCAGCAGCTTGTCGGGTGACTATGGCTACACCTTC.

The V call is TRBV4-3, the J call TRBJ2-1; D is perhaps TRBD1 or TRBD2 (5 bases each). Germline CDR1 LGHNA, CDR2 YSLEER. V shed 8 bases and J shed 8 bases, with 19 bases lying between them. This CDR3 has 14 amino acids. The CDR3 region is CASVRDRGGDEQFF. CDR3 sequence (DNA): TGCGCCAGCGTCCGGGACCGCGGAGGAGATGAGCAGTTCTTC.